Listed below are T cell receptor beta chains from one sample, sequenced in a study of cytomegalovirus exposure and HLA in healthy donors. Sequencing was performed with immunoSEQ multiplex PCR; in TCRdb, only in-frame clones are kept and a portion is missing. This table has 90,000 to 100,000 clones, approximately 88% appearing once. Sequenced sample: PBMCs. The receptors come from a woman aged 30 to 39 in good health and CMV-seronegative. Both conserved end residues are trimmed from each CDR3.

V gene: TRBV30; J gene: TRBJ1-2; CDR3 protein: AWSPVGGYGYT
V gene: TRBV7-2; J gene: TRBJ2-4; CDR3 protein: ASSHRSGGLAKNIQY
V gene: TRBV14; J gene: TRBJ1-1; CDR3 protein: ASSPRPGTEAF
V gene: TRBV28; J gene: TRBJ2-2; CDR3 protein: ASITWSLPGELF
V gene: TRBV19; J gene: TRBJ2-7; CDR3 protein: ASSIRVGSGARIYEQY
V gene: TRBV10-3; J gene: TRBJ1-1; CDR3 protein: AITQNTEAF
V gene: TRBV7-9; J gene: TRBJ2-1; CDR3 protein: ASSLFVGAGAGDYNEQF
V gene: TRBV2; J gene: TRBJ1-1; CDR3 protein: ASSTTGMNTEAF
V gene: TRBV4-3; J gene: TRBJ1-2; CDR3 protein: ASSPRQGKDYGYT
V gene: TRBV7-3; J gene: TRBJ2-3; CDR3 protein: ASSLAAGITDTQY
V gene: TRBV5-1; J gene: TRBJ2-3; CDR3 protein: ASSPGLVTDTQY
V gene: TRBV27; J gene: TRBJ2-1; CDR3 protein: AIRGRGNEQF
V gene: TRBV27; J gene: TRBJ2-1; CDR3 protein: ASSSLSGGLYNEQF
V gene: TRBV12-5; J gene: TRBJ2-1; CDR3 protein: ASGGSRGNEQF
V gene: TRBV30; J gene: TRBJ2-7; CDR3 protein: AWKPGLAGGSYEQY
V gene: TRBV6-1; J gene: TRBJ1-4; CDR3 protein: ASNPQREVEKLF
V gene: TRBV14; J gene: TRBJ1-4; CDR3 protein: ASSPHRGGETNEKLF
V gene: TRBV4-3; J gene: TRBJ2-4; CDR3 protein: ASSHRGTDIQY
V gene: TRBV5-6; J gene: TRBJ1-5; CDR3 protein: ASSNRQLNQPQH
V gene: TRBV4-2; J gene: TRBJ2-7; CDR3 protein: ASSQDPGPNYEQY
V gene: TRBV6-5; J gene: TRBJ2-4; CDR3 protein: ASRRTGENIQY
V gene: TRBV5-1; J gene: TRBJ2-1; CDR3 protein: ASSLASGGGEQF
V gene: TRBV5-1; J gene: TRBJ1-2; CDR3 protein: ASSWGQGVGYGYT
V gene: TRBV27; J gene: TRBJ1-2; CDR3 protein: ASGTGLGGYT
V gene: TRBV5-1; J gene: TRBJ2-3; CDR3 protein: ASSLRGMGTDTQY
V gene: TRBV20-1; J gene: TRBJ2-1; CDR3 protein: SASPVNEQF
V gene: TRBV9; J gene: TRBJ1-3; CDR3 protein: ASRAGNTIY
V gene: TRBV5-1; J gene: TRBJ1-5; CDR3 protein: ASRESPGLSQPQH
V gene: TRBV7-3; J gene: TRBJ1-1; CDR3 protein: ASSFRRGTEAF
V gene: TRBV11-2; J gene: TRBJ2-2; CDR3 protein: ASSFGREGTGELF
V gene: TRBV5-1; J gene: TRBJ1-2; CDR3 protein: ASRPDRGFYGYT
V gene: TRBV9; J gene: TRBJ2-2; CDR3 protein: ASSVAASLTGELF
V gene: TRBV5-6; J gene: TRBJ2-1; CDR3 protein: ASSFGRGKREGTNEQF
V gene: TRBV5-4; J gene: TRBJ1-1; CDR3 protein: ASSLGHGDTEAF
V gene: TRBV19; J gene: TRBJ1-1; CDR3 protein: ATDQGLFRTEAF
V gene: TRBV11-2; J gene: TRBJ2-3; CDR3 protein: ASSLSAGGTTDTQY
V gene: TRBV28; J gene: TRBJ2-7; CDR3 protein: ASRLQGPEQY
V gene: TRBV4-2; J gene: TRBJ2-2; CDR3 protein: ASSQQSGELF
V gene: TRBV28; J gene: TRBJ2-1; CDR3 protein: ASSPRQGSSYNEQF
V gene: TRBV4-1; J gene: TRBJ2-1; CDR3 protein: ASSQGVHSEQF
V gene: TRBV12-5; J gene: TRBJ2-7; CDR3 protein: ASGLVEVTEQY
V gene: TRBV27; J gene: TRBJ1-1; CDR3 protein: ASIYRQGDTEAF
V gene: TRBV4-1; J gene: TRBJ2-7; CDR3 protein: ASSLPGQYEQY
V gene: TRBV4-1; J gene: TRBJ2-2; CDR3 protein: ASSQEVPQGETGELF
V gene: TRBV15; J gene: TRBJ1-2; CDR3 protein: ATSIFPGISGYT
V gene: TRBV7-8; J gene: TRBJ1-3; CDR3 protein: ASSPEPGSSGNTIY
V gene: TRBV6-5; J gene: TRBJ1-1; CDR3 protein: ASSYSGGGLNTEAF
V gene: TRBV2; J gene: TRBJ1-3; CDR3 protein: ASSSVSSGNTIY
V gene: TRBV27; J gene: TRBJ1-2; CDR3 protein: ASSLYRGIGYGYT
V gene: TRBV6-5; J gene: TRBJ1-1; CDR3 protein: ASSLWGQENTEAF
V gene: TRBV29-1; J gene: TRBJ2-1; CDR3 protein: SVNRDRGYNEQF
V gene: TRBV18; J gene: TRBJ1-1; CDR3 protein: ASPGGPSGETEAF
V gene: TRBV29-1; J gene: TRBJ1-1; CDR3 protein: SVGTGTNTEAF
V gene: TRBV19; J gene: TRBJ1-2; CDR3 protein: ASRLTGTGDYGYT
V gene: TRBV10-3; J gene: TRBJ1-1; CDR3 protein: AISEGDPKGEAF
V gene: TRBV5-1; J gene: TRBJ2-7; CDR3 protein: ASNPARQGSDEQY
V gene: TRBV29-1; J gene: TRBJ2-1; CDR3 protein: SGGSNNEQF